The clone carrying this T cell receptor beta chain was seen a handful of times. Its antigen is undetermined. Unique molecular identifiers featured in how the TCRbeta library was prepared. TCRdb used MiXCR to reprocess the PCR reads, holding one entry per CDR3 protein. Here the sample spans around 580,000 distinct CDR3 sequences, roughly 27% being singletons. The sample belongs to a study of T-cell reconstitution after alpha-beta-depleted transplantation in children. Broader study findings: At one year after transplant, newly produced T cells mostly accounted for T-cell counts and diversity. It was surviving recipient T cells and thymic progenitors that gave some patients high TCRbeta diversity at day 60. Where alpha-beta T cells came from about two months after transplant was reportedly several hundred expanded graft clones.

Unmatched junction bases numbered 6, after V lost 1 base and J lost 4 bases. Germline lookup yields CDR1 SEHNR and CDR2 FQNEAQ (reference sequence). This CDR3 has 15 residues. The chain couples TRBV7-9 to TRBJ1-1, with TRBD1 matching 7 bases. Sequencing was performed on PBMCs, taken before TCRalphabeta/CD19-depleted stem cell transplant. This clonotype was sampled from a boy under two years old with Wiskott-Aldrich syndrome, due to receive a stem cell transplant. The CDR3 DNA is TGTGCCAGCAGCTTAGTAGGGGGCGGGAGCACTGAAGCTTTCTTT. Its translation: CASSLVGGGSTEAFF.